The entry below gives a single TCR beta chain sequence along with its context. This entry belongs to a study of blood T cell repertoires in COVID-19. The CDR3 consists of 14 residues. V lost 4 bases and J lost 2, with 11 bases in between. CDR1 and CDR2 from the germline V gene are LNHDA and SQIVND (reference sequence). In the source study's methods: The assay estimated nucleated cells by amplifying reference gene primers. The table came from immunoSEQ multiplex PCR; TCRdb's copy has only in-frame clones and leaves some out. V and J calls and clone size are those listed in that table; D and trimming were worked out from the DNA. The sample gives 250,000 to 400,000 clones, roughly 90% of which show up once; 2.5% to 3.5% is in the top ten.

This TCR derives from a woman between 25 and 40 years old with COVID-19, enrolled during active disease. Sample: peripheral blood. V and J are TRBV19 and TRBJ2-5; a weak D match, TRBD1 (6 bases). Written as DNA, the CDR3 is TGTGCCAGTAGTAAAAAAGGACAGCAAGAGACCCAGTACTTC. Amino acid sequence: CASSKKGQQETQYF.